These 16 T cell receptor beta chains came from one sample sequenced in a study of blood T cell repertoires in COVID-19. Sequenced by immunoSEQ multiplex PCR; TCRdb stores in-frame clones only, minus some. This table holds about 380,000 clones, roughly four fifths found once. Source material: peripheral blood. The source is a human donor with acute or convalescent COVID-19. The donor label of this sample is uncertain.

This clone was observed a handful of times. This chain joins TRBV30 and TRBJ2-5; a weak D match, TRBD2 (6 bases). Germline V gene data show CDR1 as GTSNPN and CDR2 as SVGIG (reference sequence). The CDR3 totals 15 residues. V was pared by 3 bases and J by 5 bases, with 19 bases between. The DNA for the CDR3 is TGTGCCTGGAGGAAAGGGAGGAGTTCGTTCGAGACCCAGTACTTC. Protein product: CAWRKGRSSFETQYF. The full variable domain, with the rest looked up from reference TRBV30 and TRBJ2-5, is SQTIHQWPATLVQPVGSPLSLECTVEGTSNPNLYWYRQAAGRGLQLLFYSVGIGQISSEVPQNLSASRPQDRQFILSSKKLLLSDSGFYLCAWRKGRSSFETQYFGPGTRLLVL.

The chain is built from TRBV9 and TRBJ2-6, with 10 bases matching TRBD1. Trimming cost V 4 bases and J 0 bases; bases outside gene matches: 4. The CDR3 is made up of 17 amino acids. The V gene's germline CDR1 is SGDLS and CDR2 YYNGEE. Here the CDR3 reads CASSPGQGVSGANVLTF. CDR3 bases: TGTGCCAGCAGCCCTGGACAGGGGGTCTCTGGGGCCAACGTCCTGACTTTC.

The rearrangement uses TRBV7-2 and TRBJ1-6; D uncertain. This CDR3 comprises 15 residues. Between the trimmed V and J ends, which lost 5 bases and 7 bases, there was a span of 15 bases. Germline V gene lookup returns CDR1 SGHTA and CDR2 FQGNSA. The CDR3 spells CASSPLGGRNSPLHF. The DNA of the CDR3 is TGTGCCAGCAGCCCCTTGGGCGGGAGAAATTCACCCCTCCACTTT.

The chain links TRBV28 to TRBJ1-2; TRBD1 might be the D (6 bases). This CDR3 spans 14 amino acids. V dropped 6 bases and J dropped 8 bases, with 19 bases sitting between them. Germline V CDR1 and CDR2: MDHEN, SYDVKM. Here the CDR3 DNA reads TGTGCCAGCAGCCTAAGGGGGAGGGCAGGAGGCTACACCTTC. Encoded protein: CASSLRGRAGGYTF.

The chain has TRBV30 and TRBJ2-2; TRBD1 aligns across 7 bases. CDR1 and CDR2 from the germline V gene are GTSNPN and SVGIG (reference sequence). The length of the CDR3 is 15 residues. V shed 1 base and J 0 bases; nucleotides not matched to a gene: 2. CDR3 loop: CAWSGGGANTGELFF. Written as DNA, the CDR3 is TGTGCCTGGAGTGGAGGGGGCGCGAACACCGGGGAGCTGTTTTTT.

The rearrangement uses TRBV7-9 and TRBJ2-7; 8 bases agree with TRBD1. The length of the CDR3 is 14 residues. Per germline, CDR1 SEHNR and CDR2 FQNEAQ (reference sequence). V was pared by 4 bases and J by 5 bases, with 7 bases of the junction left unmatched. CDR3 in amino acids: CASSSWTGTDEQYF. The CDR3 DNA follows: TGTGCCAGCAGCTCCTGGACAGGGACCGACGAGCAGTACTTC.

The DNA of the CDR3 is TGTGCCAGCAGGCCCTACTTAACAGGGAACACTGAAGCTTTCTTT. It yields the protein CASRPYLTGNTEAFF. The chain is built from TRBV11-1 and TRBJ1-1; D perhaps matches TRBD1 (5 bases). The CDR3 contains 15 residues. V dropped 6 bases and J dropped 1 base, with 15 bases sitting between them. Per the germline V gene, CDR1 is SGHAT and CDR2 is FQDESV (reference sequence).

V usage is TRBV2 and J usage is TRBJ2-4; TRBD2 agrees at 8 bases. V gave up 10 bases and J gave up 6 bases; unmatched junction bases: 11. Per germline, CDR1 SNHLY and CDR2 FYNNEI. The CDR3 runs 14 residues. The CDR3 DNA reads TGTGCCACCCTTGGAGCGGGAGTGGGAAACATTCAGTACTTC. Protein sequence: CATLGAGVGNIQYF.

The V gene is TRBV3-1 (or the pseudogene TRBV3-2), the J gene TRBJ1-2, with TRBD1 matching 7 bases. After removal of 1 base from V and 4 bases from J, the junction contained 6 bases not matched to a gene. Germline V gene data show CDR1 as LGHDT and CDR2 as YNNKEL (reference sequence). This CDR3 has 15 amino acids. CDR3 residues: CASSQARGLVYGYTF. The CDR3 nucleotides are TGTGCCAGCAGCCAAGCCAGGGGGTTAGTCTATGGCTACACCTTC.

The V gene is TRBV7-2, the J gene TRBJ1-2; D may be TRBD1 (5 bases). The V end lost 5 bases, the J end lost 4 bases, and 14 bases lay between the germline ends. The length of the CDR3 is 14 residues. Germline V CDR1 and CDR2: SGHTA, FQGNSA. The CDR3 bases are TGTGCCAGCAGCCCGGGACTGATAGCCTATGGCTACACCTTC. Encoded protein: CASSPGLIAYGYTF.

V and J are TRBV2 and TRBJ2-1; 16 bases match TRBD2. The germline CDR1 and CDR2 sequences are SNHLY and FYNNEI. Losses at the gene ends were 4 bases for V and 9 bases for J; bases not matched to a gene: 6. The CDR3 runs 16 residues. The CDR3 coding sequence is TGTGCCAGCAGTGGAGCCGGGACTAGCGGGAGGGGTGAGCAGTTCTTC. Amino acids: CASSGAGTSGRGEQFF.

CDR3 in amino acids: CASSQYGLEAFF. CDR3 DNA sequence: TGTGCCAGCAGCCAATATGGACTGGAAGCTTTCTTT. The rearrangement joins TRBV3-1 (or the pseudogene TRBV3-2) to TRBJ1-1; no clear D gene. The germline gives CDR1 LGHDT, CDR2 YNNKEL (reference sequence). V dropped 2 bases and J dropped 8 bases, with 9 bases sitting between them. The CDR3 runs 12 residues.

The chain has TRBV10-1 and TRBJ1-3; 8 bases map to TRBD1. V gave up 6 bases and J gave up 2 bases; unmatched junction bases: 6. This CDR3 is built from 15 residues. Germline lookup yields CDR1 WNHNN and CDR2 SYGVQD (reference sequence). CDR3 sequence: CASRRTGSTGNTIYF. CDR3 nucleotides: TGCGCCAGCAGGCGGACAGGGAGTACTGGAAACACCATATATTTT.

This chain links TRBV4-2 with TRBJ2-1; 8 nucleotides line up with TRBD2. The CDR3 is 16 amino acids. Unmatched junction bases numbered 7, after V lost 5 bases and J lost 1 base. Germline CDR1 reads LGHNA; CDR2 reads YNFKEQ. The CDR3 loop reads CASSRGAGGSYNEQFF. The CDR3 DNA reads TGTGCCAGCAGCAGAGGGGCGGGAGGTTCCTACAATGAGCAGTTCTTC.

V gene TRBV13 combines with J gene TRBJ1-2; TRBD1 aligns across 7 bases. The CDR3 spans 15 residues. The V segment lost 0 bases and the J segment 4 bases; nucleotides outside the gene matches: 5. Germline loops: CDR1 PRHDT, CDR2 FYEKMQ (reference sequence). The CDR3 is CASSLGLGQLYGYTF. CDR3 in DNA: TGTGCCAGCAGCTTAGGCCTGGGACAGCTCTATGGCTACACCTTC.

In its sample, this clone was seen a few times. The chain is built from TRBV7-8 and TRBJ1-2; 10 nucleotides agree with TRBD1. This CDR3 spans 17 amino acids. Germline CDR1 SGHVS, CDR2 FQNEAQ. Germline trimming cut 6 bases from V and 8 bases from J; bases unmatched to any gene: 18. The CDR3 DNA sequence: TGTGCCAGCAGTTTGTCCCGGGACAGGGGCTTCGCTGTCGGCTACACCTTC. Translated: CASSLSRDRGFAVGYTF.